One sample yielded the 25 T cell receptor beta chains listed below, sequenced in a study of blood T cell repertoires in COVID-19. This table comes from immunoSEQ multiplex PCR, and its TCRdb copy is limited to in-frame clones, with some not included. The table shows tens of thousands of clones, with just over 85% occurring only once. Material: peripheral blood. All receptors come from a man aged 60 to 75 with acute or convalescent COVID-19.

The V and J genes are TRBV29-1 and TRBJ2-1, with 11 positions matching TRBD2. The germline CDR1 and CDR2 sequences are SQVTM and ANQGSEA. This CDR3 has 14 residues. Trimming cost V 3 bases and J 3 bases; bases outside gene matches: 1. This chain's CDR3 is CSVETSGDYNEQFF. The CDR3 DNA is TGCAGCGTTGAGACTAGCGGGGACTACAATGAGCAGTTCTTC.

V and J are TRBV6-5 and TRBJ1-1; no clear D gene. The CDR3 extends over 13 amino acids. The V end was cut by 2 bases, the J end by 1 base, with 5 bases between. Germline CDR1 and CDR2: MNHEY and SVGAGI. The CDR3 reads CASSYAENTEAFF. DNA for the CDR3: TGTGCCAGCAGTTACGCAGAGAACACTGAAGCTTTCTTT.

This chain links TRBV5-1 with TRBJ2-7; 7 bases line up with TRBD1. This CDR3 is built from 16 residues. Germline loops: CDR1 SGHRS, CDR2 YFSETQ. V was clipped by 0 bases and J by 2 bases; unmatched bases: 8. In DNA form, the CDR3 reads TGCGCCAGCAGCTTGGACCAGGGACAGAGCCCCTACGAGCAGTACTTC. This codes for CASSLDQGQSPYEQYF.

This chain uses TRBV6-2 or TRBV6-3 with TRBJ2-7; no reliable D call. CDR1 MNHEY and CDR2 SVGEGT come from the germline V gene. The CDR3 consists of 16 residues. Trimming took off 0 bases at V and 0 bases at J, with 12 bases between the two ends. DNA of the CDR3: TGTGCCAGCAGTTACTCGGGCCCGAGCTTCTCCTACGAGCAGTACTTC. It translates to CASSYSGPSFSYEQYF.

The chain uses TRBV28 and TRBJ2-6; D is uncertain. The V gene lost 8 bases and the J gene lost 0 bases, with 14 bases spanning the gap. The CDR3 sequence is 16 residues long. Germline-derived CDR1 and CDR2 are MDHEN and SYDVKM. CDR3 amino acids: CASCALQASGANVLTF. The CDR3 bases are TGTGCCAGCTGTGCCCTCCAAGCCTCTGGGGCCAACGTCCTGACTTTC.

This chain joins TRBV5-1 and TRBJ1-1; unclear D gene. The CDR3 totals 14 residues. The germline gives CDR1 SGHRS, CDR2 YFSETQ. The germline V and J ends were trimmed by 4 bases and 2 bases, with 12 bases remaining between them. CDR3 region: CASSPGPSNTEAFF. Here the CDR3 DNA reads TGCGCCAGCAGCCCTGGTCCCAGTAACACTGAAGCTTTCTTT.

The rearrangement joins TRBV29-1 to TRBJ2-7, with D possibly being TRBD1 (5 bases). Germline V gives CDR1 SQVTM, CDR2 ANQGSEA. V lost 7 bases, J lost 6 bases, and 16 bases lay in between. The CDR3 sequence is 12 residues long. The CDR3 bases are TGCAGCGCTATGCCCCCAGGGTCCGAGCAGTACTTC. This encodes CSAMPPGSEQYF.

This clone was counted once. This sequence joins TRBV18 and TRBJ2-3; 9 positions agree with TRBD2. CDR1 KGHSH and CDR2 LQKENI come from the germline V gene. The CDR3 loop spans 16 amino acids. With 2 bases clipped from V and 0 bases from J, the junction kept 3 bases outside the gene matches. Here the CDR3 reads CASSPTTSGSTDTQYF. Here the CDR3 DNA reads TGTGCCAGCTCACCAACCACTAGCGGGAGCACAGATACGCAGTATTTT. The variable domain in full, with the rest retrieved from reference TRBV18 and TRBJ2-3, is NAGVMQNPRHLVRRRGQEARLRCSPMKGHSHVYWYRQLPEEGLKFMVYLQKENIIDESGMPKERFSAEFPKEGPSILRIQQVVRGDSAAYFCASSPTTSGSTDTQYFGPGTRLTVL.

The chain couples TRBV4-2 to TRBJ2-1; no definite D call. Trimming shortened V by 1 base and J by 3 bases, and 7 bases separated the two germline ends. CDR1 is LGHNA and CDR2 is YNFKEQ in the germline V gene. The CDR3 is 14 amino acids. CDR3 DNA sequence: TGTGCCAGCAGCCAAGCACTAAACTACAATGAGCAGTTCTTC. This encodes CASSQALNYNEQFF.

The CDR3 reads CASSPGGRPLSTDTQYF. In nucleotides, the CDR3 is TGCGCCAGCAGCCCTGGCGGGAGGCCCCTCAGCACAGATACGCAGTATTTT. V usage is TRBV4-1 and J usage is TRBJ2-3, with 8 nucleotides matching TRBD2. The CDR3 is 17 residues long. The ends lost 4 bases at V and 0 bases at J; junction bases unmatched: 9. Germline CDR1 and CDR2: MGHRA and YSYEKL.

The chain joins TRBV28 to TRBJ2-7; 9 bases align to TRBD1. The V gene end was trimmed by 5 bases and the J gene end by 2 bases; junction bases not matched to a gene: 13. The CDR3 runs to 17 residues. The germline V gene encodes CDR1 MDHEN and CDR2 SYDVKM. The CDR3 DNA is TGTGCCAGCAGTCTAGGCGCGGGGACAGGGTATCCCTACGAGCAGTACTTC. This sequence encodes CASSLGAGTGYPYEQYF.

V gene TRBV3-1 (or the pseudogene TRBV3-2) combines with J gene TRBJ2-1; D is unresolved. The ends were cut back, 4 bases at V and 10 bases at J, with 17 bases in the middle. This CDR3 spans 14 amino acids. Germline loops: CDR1 LGHDT, CDR2 YNNKEL (reference sequence). CDR3 protein: CASSPTPARVEQFF. CDR3 DNA sequence: TGTGCCAGCAGCCCGACGCCGGCCCGGGTGGAGCAGTTCTTC.

The gene calls are TRBV28 and TRBJ2-3; D may be TRBD2 (5 bases). This CDR3 comprises 14 residues. The ends were cut back, 3 bases at V and 4 bases at J, with 11 bases in the middle. The germline CDR1 and CDR2 sequences are MDHEN and SYDVKM. The CDR3 reads CASSLAREPDTQYF. CDR3 DNA sequence: TGTGCCAGCAGTTTGGCGAGGGAACCAGATACGCAGTATTTT.

V gene TRBV24-1 combines with J gene TRBJ2-7, with TRBD2 identical over 9 bases. The CDR3 covers 15 residues. V shed 6 bases, J shed 0 bases, and the junction held 5 bases outside the gene matches. Germline assignment: CDR1 KGHDR and CDR2 SFDVKD. CDR3: CATSPTSGDSYEQYF. CDR3 bases: TGTGCCACCAGTCCGACTAGCGGCGACTCCTACGAGCAGTACTTC.

This clone occurred once. The rearrangement joins TRBV30 to TRBJ1-5; D is perhaps TRBD1 (6 bases). Germline lookup yields CDR1 GTSNPN and CDR2 SVGIG (reference sequence). The CDR3 length is 14 residues. V lost 1 base and J lost 2, with 9 bases in between. CDR3 protein: CAWSGRQGNQPQHF. The CDR3 region has the DNA TGTGCCTGGAGTGGGAGACAGGGCAATCAGCCCCAGCATTTT. Supplemented by reference TRBV30 and TRBJ1-5, the full variable domain reads SQTIHQWPATLVQPVGSPLSLECTVEGTSNPNLYWYRQAAGRGLQLLFYSVGIGQISSEVPQNLSASRPQDRQFILSSKKLLLSDSGFYLCAWSGRQGNQPQHFGDGTRLSIL.

This clone was seen only a few times. At the DNA level, this CDR3 is encoded by other sequences in the same sample as well. The chain combines TRBV18 with TRBJ1-1, with TRBD1 as a possible D gene (6 bases). The V end was cut by 1 base, the J end by 2 bases, with 8 bases between. Per germline, CDR1 KGHSH and CDR2 LQKENI. This CDR3 comprises 14 residues. DNA for the CDR3: TGTGCCAGCTCACCACAACAGGGAAACACTGAAGCTTTCTTT. Translation gives CASSPQQGNTEAFF.

This rearrangement joins TRBV4-1 to TRBJ2-3, with D perhaps TRBD2 (6 bases). CDR3 length equals 15 residues. Trimming took 4 bases from V and 4 from J, leaving 15 bases between them. Germline V gene lookup returns CDR1 MGHRA and CDR2 YSYEKL. The CDR3 region has the DNA TGCGCCAGCAGCCCCCCAGGCGGGGACGCAGATACGCAGTATTTT. Protein sequence: CASSPPGGDADTQYF.

The V call is TRBV5-1, the J call TRBJ2-6; D perhaps matches TRBD2 (6 bases). Trimming took 1 base from V and 12 from J, leaving 14 bases between them. The germline V gene encodes CDR1 SGHRS and CDR2 YFSETQ. The CDR3 consists of 14 residues. CDR3 loop: CASSLRAEGSVLTF. The CDR3 coding sequence is TGCGCCAGCAGCTTGAGAGCGGAGGGTTCCGTCCTGACTTTC.

This clone was counted only a few times. The gene calls are TRBV7-9 and TRBJ1-1; D gene ambiguous. V lost 4 bases to trimming and J lost 1 base, with 7 bases between them. Looked up from germline, CDR1 is SEHNR and CDR2 is FQNEAQ (reference sequence). CDR3 size: 13 residues. CDR3 sequence reads: CASSSQENTEAFF. CDR3 in DNA: TGTGCCAGCAGCTCCCAGGAGAACACTGAAGCTTTCTTT.

V gene TRBV27 combines with J gene TRBJ2-1; a weak D match, TRBD1 (6 bases). The germline gives CDR1 MNHEY, CDR2 SMNVEV (reference sequence). The germline V and J ends were trimmed by 5 bases and 4 bases, with 15 bases remaining between them. The CDR3 length is 15 residues. The CDR3 DNA reads as TGTGCCAGCAGTCTAGACAGGTCCAATTACAATGAGCAGTTCTTC. This gives the protein CASSLDRSNYNEQFF.

The chain joins TRBV5-1 to TRBJ2-3; 9 positions agree with TRBD1. The CDR3 has 18 amino acids. The germline V gene encodes CDR1 SGHRS and CDR2 YFSETQ. Trimming took 3 bases from V and 1 from J; bases not matched to a gene: 12. Here the CDR3 reads CASSSHPPGQGRTDTQYF. The CDR3 bases are TGCGCCAGCAGCTCACACCCTCCGGGACAGGGCCGCACAGATACGCAGTATTTT. Using reference TRBV5-1 and TRBJ2-3 for the parts outside the CDR3, the full variable domain is KAGVTQTPRYLIKTRGQQVTLSCSPISGHRSVSWYQQTPGQGLQFLFEYFSETQRNKGNFPGRFSGRQFSNSRSEMNVSTLELGDSALYLCASSSHPPGQGRTDTQYFGPGTRLTVL.

J is TRBJ2-1 and V is TRBV25-1; 9 nucleotides agree with TRBD1. The CDR3 is 14 residues long. Germline assignment: CDR1 MGHDK and CDR2 SYGVNS. V lost 4 bases to trimming and J lost 2 bases; unmatched junction nucleotides: 0. Here the CDR3 DNA reads TGTGCCAGCAGTGGACAGGGGGCCTACAATGAGCAGTTCTTC. The encoded protein is CASSGQGAYNEQFF.

This clone was seen a single time. The J gene is TRBJ1-2, the V gene TRBV27, with no clear D. Germline CDR1 and CDR2: MNHEY and SMNVEV (reference sequence). The CDR3 sequence is 13 residues long. Trimming left V 6 bases short and J 2 bases short, with 10 bases between. This CDR3 is CASRASGNYGYTF. CDR3 coding DNA: TGTGCCAGCAGGGCGAGCGGAAACTATGGCTACACCTTC.

The chain employs TRBV16 and TRBJ1-5; TRBD1 is a possible D gene (6 bases). Germline V lookup: CDR1 KGHSY, CDR2 FQNENV. Trimming took 2 bases from V and 4 from J, leaving 6 bases between them. This CDR3 region has 13 residues. The CDR3 DNA follows: TGTGCCAGCAGCCAAGACAGGAATCAGCCCCAGCATTTT. This gives the protein CASSQDRNQPQHF.

The chain combines TRBV28 with TRBJ2-7; D is perhaps TRBD1 (6 bases). CDR1 and CDR2 from the germline V gene are MDHEN and SYDVKM. Deletions cut 5 bases from V and 5 bases from J, with 19 bases between. The CDR3 is 15 amino acids. The CDR3 region is CASSPRTVGHNEQYF. The CDR3 region has the DNA TGTGCCAGCAGTCCGCGGACAGTGGGCCATAACGAGCAGTACTTC.